Shown below are 20 T cell receptor beta chains from a single sample sequenced in a study of control samples from healthy donors and cancer patients. Assay: immunoSEQ multiplex PCR; the TCRdb copy retains only in-frame clones and omits some. Here the sample spans 350,000 to 450,000 clones, more than 80% being singletons. Sample: PBMCs. Every receptor here comes from a man between 40 and 49 years old with head and neck cancer.

The V call is TRBV3-1 (or the pseudogene TRBV3-2), the J call TRBJ2-7; D perhaps matches TRBD2 (5 bases). This CDR3 spans 14 amino acids. Germline CDR1 reads LGHDT; CDR2 reads YNNKEL (reference sequence). The ends were cut back, 1 base at V and 5 bases at J, with 12 bases in the middle. Here the CDR3 reads CASSQVGVRHEQYF. In nucleotides, the CDR3 is TGTGCCAGCAGCCAAGTCGGGGTTCGCCACGAGCAGTACTTC.

The rearrangement joins TRBV5-1 to TRBJ2-1; 10 bases are shared with TRBD2. Germline V gives CDR1 SGHRS, CDR2 YFSETQ. This CDR3 has 15 amino acids. V gave up 5 bases and J gave up 4 bases; unmatched junction bases: 6. The CDR3 DNA follows: TGCGCCAGCAGGCTCGGACTAGCGGATTACAATGAGCAGTTCTTC. Amino acids: CASRLGLADYNEQFF.

This chain links TRBV7-9 with TRBJ1-5; D possibly corresponds to TRBD1 (5 bases). The CDR3 spans 15 residues. Trimming stripped 1 base from V and 2 bases from J, with 9 bases between. Looked up from germline, CDR1 is SEHNR and CDR2 is FQNEAQ (reference sequence). The CDR3 DNA sequence: TGTGCCAGCAGCTTAGAGAGCAGGGGCAATCAGCCCCAGCATTTT. It translates to CASSLESRGNQPQHF.

This chain uses TRBV5-5 with TRBJ2-7, with 7 bases lining up with TRBD2. The CDR3 is 15 residues long. Losses at the gene ends were 4 bases for V and 2 bases for J; bases not matched to a gene: 9. Germline-derived CDR1 and CDR2 are SGHKS and YYEKEE (reference sequence). The DNA of the CDR3 is TGTGCCAGCAGCAACTCTCTAGGACTAGCCTACGAGCAGTACTTC. Residues: CASSNSLGLAYEQYF.

This chain uses TRBV18 with TRBJ1-5, with 10 bases that match TRBD1. J lost 7 bases, V lost 1 base, and 7 bases had no gene match. The CDR3 length is 16 residues. Germline V gene sequence: CDR1 KGHSH, CDR2 LQKENI. The CDR3 is CASSPQGQGSQQPQHF. The CDR3 DNA follows: TGTGCCAGCTCACCACAGGGACAGGGGTCTCAACAGCCCCAGCATTTT. The full variable domain, its missing parts supplied by reference TRBV18 and TRBJ1-5, is NAGVMQNPRHLVRRRGQEARLRCSPMKGHSHVYWYRQLPEEGLKFMVYLQKENIIDESGMPKERFSAEFPKEGPSILRIQQVVRGDSAAYFCASSPQGQGSQQPQHFGDGTRLSIL.

The genes are TRBV28 and TRBJ1-5; no definite D call. In germline, CDR1 is MDHEN, CDR2 SYDVKM. V lost 6 bases and J 4 bases, leaving 16 bases between the germline ends. The CDR3 consists of 15 residues. The CDR3 is CASSSRTEDNQPQHF. CDR3 DNA: TGTGCCAGCAGCAGCAGGACCGAGGATAATCAGCCCCAGCATTTT.

This clone was seen just once. This sequence joins TRBV19 and TRBJ1-1; 7 bases align to TRBD1. Germline loops: CDR1 LNHDA, CDR2 SQIVND (reference sequence). This CDR3 has 15 amino acids. J lost 0 bases, V lost 4 bases, and 5 bases had no gene match. CDR3 in DNA: TGTGCCAGTAGTAACCGACAGGGAATGAACACTGAAGCTTTCTTT. Protein product: CASSNRQGMNTEAFF.

The chain uses TRBV6-1 and TRBJ1-5, with D possibly matching TRBD1 (5 bases). Germline CDR1 reads MNHNS; CDR2 reads SASEGT. V gave up 2 bases and J gave up 2 bases, with 7 bases separating them. The CDR3 runs to 14 residues. CDR3 sequence reads: CASSELGGNQPQHF. The CDR3 DNA is TGTGCCAGCAGTGAATTAGGGGGCAATCAGCCCCAGCATTTT.

V usage is TRBV3-1 (or the pseudogene TRBV3-2) and J usage is TRBJ1-2, with TRBD1 identical over 12 bases. The germline gives CDR1 LGHDT, CDR2 YNNKEL (reference sequence). V lost 3 bases, J lost 6 bases, and 2 bases stayed unmatched. CDR3 length: 14 residues. The CDR3 sequence is CASSQGTGGNGYTF. The DNA of the CDR3 is TGTGCCAGCAGCCAGGGGACAGGGGGCAATGGCTACACCTTC.

The chain has TRBV19 and TRBJ2-2, with D possibly being TRBD2 (5 bases). This CDR3 is 14 amino acids long. With 0 bases removed from V and 5 bases from J, the gap between germline ends came to 7 bases. CDR1 is LNHDA and CDR2 is SQIVND in the germline V gene (reference sequence). CDR3 in amino acids: CASSIDGLTGELFF. The CDR3 DNA follows: TGTGCCAGTAGTATAGATGGACTGACCGGGGAGCTGTTTTTT.

The gene calls are TRBV21-1 and TRBJ2-1; the table's D call TRBD1 went unverified against the DNA. TRBV21-1 is annotated as a pseudogene. The CDR3 contains 16 residues. Here the CDR3 DNA reads TGTGCCAGCAGCAATAAGATCCGCAGCTCCTACAATGAGCAGTTCTTC. It translates to CASSNKIRSSYNEQFF.

V gene TRBV27 combines with J gene TRBJ2-3, with 7 bases aligning to TRBD1. CDR1 and CDR2 (germline): MNHEY, SMNVEV (reference sequence). V trimming: 6 bases; J trimming: 1 base; junction bases outside the gene matches: 4. There are 14 residues in the CDR3. The CDR3 DNA is TGTGCCAGCAGCTTTACAGGGGGCACAGATACGCAGTATTTT. Translation: CASSFTGGTDTQYF.

This clone occurred a few times. The same CDR3 also results from other DNA sequences found in this sample. The chain recombines TRBV5-1 with TRBJ2-1, with TRBD2 identical over 10 bases. Trimming cost V 0 bases and J 4 bases; bases outside gene matches: 4. Germline values: CDR1 SGHRS, CDR2 YFSETQ. This CDR3 is 16 amino acids long. CDR3 nucleotide sequence: TGCGCCAGCAGCTTGGCCCTAGCGGGGGCTTACAATGAGCAGTTCTTC. This translates into CASSLALAGAYNEQFF.

Regarding this clone: Other DNA variants within this sample encode the same CDR3. This chain uses TRBV6-5 with TRBJ1-1; D remains ambiguous. The germline V and J ends were trimmed by 9 bases and 0 bases, with 14 bases remaining between them. The CDR3 totals 14 residues. The germline CDR1 and CDR2 sequences are MNHEY and SVGAGI. The CDR3 bases are TGTGCCAGTGGAATCAGGACCATGAACACTGAAGCTTTCTTT. It yields the protein CASGIRTMNTEAFF.

The chain couples TRBV6-5 to TRBJ1-1; unclear D gene. Per germline, CDR1 MNHEY and CDR2 SVGAGI. The CDR3 totals 14 residues. V lost 2 bases and J lost 0, with 7 bases in between. The chain's CDR3 is CASSYGALNTEAFF. The CDR3, as DNA: TGTGCCAGCAGTTACGGAGCCTTGAACACTGAAGCTTTCTTT.

This clone is a singleton in its sample. V and J are TRBV6-2 or TRBV6-3 and TRBJ2-1; TRBD1 is a possible D gene (5 bases). The CDR3 consists of 16 residues. V lost 6 bases to trimming and J lost 5 bases, with 20 bases between them. The germline V gene encodes CDR1 MNHEY and CDR2 SVGEGT. The CDR3 sequence: CASSEPRASTNNEQFF. As DNA, the CDR3 is TGTGCCAGCAGCGAACCCAGGGCCTCGACCAACAATGAGCAGTTCTTC.

The chain employs TRBV7-9 and TRBJ2-3, with D perhaps TRBD2 (6 bases). There are 16 residues in the CDR3. V shed 5 bases and J shed 6 bases, with 21 bases lying between them. CDR1 is SEHNR, CDR2 FQNEAQ, per germline (reference sequence). The DNA for the CDR3 is TGTGCCAGCAGCCCCCGTCCGGGAGAGGGGACGGATACGCAGTATTTT. It encodes CASSPRPGEGTDTQYF.

This chain uses TRBV28 with TRBJ2-1; the match to TRBD2 covers 10 bases. The junction had 9 bases not matched to a gene; V was cut back by 3 bases and J by 7 bases. Germline loops: CDR1 MDHEN, CDR2 SYDVKM. The CDR3 contains 16 residues. In DNA form, the CDR3 reads TGTGCCAGCAGTTTGGTTGGACTAGCGGCCAGGAATGAGCAGTTCTTC. As protein: CASSLVGLAARNEQFF.

This chain uses TRBV30 with TRBJ2-1; D uncertain. The V gene lost 2 bases and the J gene lost 3 bases, with 2 bases spanning the gap. CDR1 and CDR2 from the germline V gene are GTSNPN and SVGIG (reference sequence). CDR3 length equals 11 residues. For the CDR3, the DNA is TGTGCCTGGAGTCTCTACAATGAGCAGTTCTTC. Its protein product is CAWSLYNEQFF.

This clone was seen a single time. This chain links TRBV7-2 with TRBJ1-5, with a tentative D call TRBD1 (5 bases). The germline gives CDR1 SGHTA, CDR2 FQGNSA. The CDR3 has 14 residues. V gave up 10 bases and J gave up 1 base, with 14 bases separating them. CDR3 DNA sequence: TGTGCCACCTCTGGCAGGACAAGCAATCAGCCCCAGCATTTT. It codes for CATSGRTSNQPQHF.